These T cell receptor beta chains were read from a single sample in a study of shared clonotypes between healthy human individuals. Profiling relied on immunoSEQ multiplex PCR, and the TCRdb table lists in-frame clones only, not all of them. Among more than 2,000,000 clones listed, roughly 92% were seen once. Sequencing input: naive CD4+ T cells sorted from blood. The source is a man aged 18 to 29 in good health. The CDR3 runs from the conserved cysteine through the conserved F or W. D genes are given only for firm matches. Rows give clone size only sometimes, using once, few, many, or a class for an expanded clone.

d_gene,v_gene,abundance,j_gene,CDR3aa,CDR3nt
TRBD1,TRBV2,NA,TRBJ1-5,CASSAQGAYQPQHF,TGTGCCAGCAGTGCACAGGGGGCTTATCAGCCCCAGCATTTT
NA,TRBV30,NA,TRBJ1-1,CAWERGKIGGTEAFF,TGTGCCTGGGAAAGGGGTAAGATTGGAGGCACTGAAGCTTTCTTT
NA,TRBV27,NA,TRBJ2-3,CASKRTATDTQYF,TGTGCCAGCAAAAGGACAGCCACAGATACGCAGTATTTT
TRBD2,TRBV4-1,NA,TRBJ2-1,CASSLGLAGYNEQFF,TGCGCCAGCAGCCTTGGACTAGCGGGGTACAATGAGCAGTTCTTC
NA,TRBV10-1,NA,TRBJ2-7,CASSARSGSSYEQYF,TGCGCCAGCAGCGCCCGGTCCGGAAGCTCCTACGAGCAGTACTTC
NA,TRBV18,NA,TRBJ1-5,CASSPLESNQPQHF,TGTGCCAGCTCACCCCTGGAATCAAATCAGCCCCAGCATTTT
NA,TRBV28,once,TRBJ2-3,CASSRPGSDTQYF,TGTGCCAGCAGTCGGCCCGGGTCAGATACGCAGTATTTT
NA,TRBV9,NA,TRBJ2-6,CASSVEHGLSGANVLTF,TGTGCCAGCAGCGTAGAACATGGACTCTCTGGGGCCAACGTCCTGACTTTC
TRBD1,TRBV5-5,NA,TRBJ1-5,CASSPGTELSNQPQHF,TGTGCCAGCAGCCCCGGGACAGAGCTTAGCAATCAGCCCCAGCATTTT
NA,TRBV28,once,TRBJ1-1,CASSPPVGNTEAFF,TGTGCCAGCAGCCCACCGGTGGGGAACACTGAAGCTTTCTTT